The 25 T cell receptor beta chains below all came from one sample that was sequenced in a study of metastatic and nonmetastatic thyroid tumors. No treatment of any kind had been given to any patient before thyroid surgery. MiXCR was used by TCRdb to re-call the PCR reads. The sample records around 45,000 clones, 3.5% to 5% being singletons. The source material was blood. The source is a female donor with papillary thyroid cancer or a benign thyroid nodule (not recorded which). Some clones in this sample may be carry-over from other donors' samples.

This clone was seen only a few times. This CDR3 reads CASSQLARVDGEQFF. Here the CDR3 DNA reads TGTGCCAGCAGCCAACTCGCCCGGGTCGACGGTGAGCAGTTCTTC. V and J are TRBV3-1 and TRBJ2-1; D gene uncertain. Germline lookup yields CDR1 LGHDT and CDR2 YNNKEL (reference sequence). Trimming removed 2 bases from V and 9 bases from J, with 17 bases in between. The CDR3 covers 15 residues.

This clone has more than one count but fewer than ten. The CDR3 loop is CASNLWGGRSPLHF. The CDR3 DNA reads TGTGCCAGCAACCTATGGGGGGGACGCTCACCCCTCCACTTT. The gene calls are TRBV12-3 or TRBV12-4 and TRBJ1-6; possibly TRBD1 for D (5 bases). V lost 7 bases and J lost 10, with 17 bases in between. The CDR3 runs 14 residues.

This clone has ten or more counts. V gene TRBV6-1 combines with J gene TRBJ1-1; no firm D call. Germline assignment: CDR1 MNHNS and CDR2 SASEGT. The CDR3 has 13 residues. The V end lost 8 bases, the J end lost 0 bases, and 10 bases lay between the germline ends. The CDR3 DNA reads TGTGCCAGCTTCCCCGCGATGAACACTGAAGCTTTCTTT. Its protein is CASFPAMNTEAFF.

This clone was picked up many times. CDR3 sequence (DNA): TGCGCCAGCAGCTTGAGGTTCGGCGGGGACACTGAAGCTTTCTTT. Translating it yields CASSLRFGGDTEAFF. The genes are TRBV5-1 and TRBJ1-1, with D uncertain. Germline CDR1 is SGHRS and CDR2 is YFSETQ. The CDR3 runs to 15 residues. Deletions cut 1 base from V and 3 bases from J, with 13 bases between.

This clone has at least ten counts. The chain recombines TRBV19 with TRBJ1-1; TRBD1 agrees at 8 bases. CDR3 length: 14 amino acids. The junction had 12 bases not matched to a gene; V was cut back by 5 bases and J by 10 bases. Germline loops: CDR1 LNHDA, CDR2 SQIVND (reference sequence). This CDR3 reads CASSPPTDRGIAFF. CDR3 in DNA: TGTGCCAGTAGTCCGCCCACTGACAGGGGCATAGCTTTCTTT.

This clone has a count of ten or more. V gene TRBV5-1 combines with J gene TRBJ1-2, with D possibly TRBD1 on 5 matching bases. CDR1 and CDR2 from the germline V gene are SGHRS and YFSETQ. V was shortened by 0 bases and J by 4 bases, with 16 bases between the two germline ends. The CDR3 has 16 residues. The CDR3 DNA follows: TGCGCCAGCAGCTTGGGCCCCCAAACTAGGGGCTATGGCTACACCTTC. Translation gives CASSLGPQTRGYGYTF.

This chain connects TRBV19 to TRBJ1-5, with 8 bases fitting TRBD1. Germline V lookup: CDR1 LNHDA, CDR2 SQIVND (reference sequence). The trim removed 1 base at V and 6 bases at J, leaving 11 bases unmatched. The CDR3 has 17 residues. The CDR3, as DNA: TGTGCCAGTAGTATAGGAGGGGGCAGGGGGCTAAGTCAGCCCCAGCATTTT. It yields the protein CASSIGGGRGLSQPQHF. The whole variable domain, filled in from reference TRBV19 and TRBJ1-5, reads DGGITQSPKYLFRKEGQNVTLSCEQNLNHDAMYWYRQDPGQGLRLIYYSQIVNDFQKGDIAEGYSVSREKKESFPLTVTSAQKNPTAFYLCASSIGGGRGLSQPQHFGDGTRLSIL.

This clone was recorded a few times. This chain uses TRBV7-9 with TRBJ2-7, with D perhaps matching TRBD1 (5 bases). Germline V lookup: CDR1 SEHNR, CDR2 FQNEAQ (reference sequence). The CDR3 is 13 amino acids. Trimming stripped 5 bases from V and 3 bases from J, with 11 bases between. This chain's CDR3 is CASSPLRGYEQYF. In DNA, the CDR3 is TGTGCCAGCAGCCCCCTTAGGGGCTACGAGCAGTACTTC.

This clone was seen a few times. The V gene is TRBV3-1, the J gene TRBJ2-2; 10 bases align to TRBD2. From germline, CDR1 is LGHDT and CDR2 YNNKEL (reference sequence). V gave up 0 bases and J gave up 8 bases; unmatched junction bases: 9. The CDR3 totals 17 residues. This chain's CDR3 is CASSQDLLAGETGELFF. Here the CDR3 DNA reads TGTGCCAGCAGCCAAGATCTCCTAGCGGGAGAAACGGGGGAGCTGTTTTTT. Based on the CDR3 plus reference TRBV3-1 and TRBJ2-2, the full variable domain is DTAVSQTPKYLVTQMGNDKSIKCEQNLGHDTMYWYKQDSKKFLKIMFSYNNKELIINETVPNRFSPKSPDKAHLNLHINSLELGDSAVYFCASSQDLLAGETGELFFGEGSRLTVL.

This clone has only a few counts. The chain links TRBV11-3 to TRBJ2-7; a weak D match, TRBD1 (5 bases). CDR3 size: 11 residues. Germline CDR1 is SGHNT and CDR2 is YENEEA. V was pared by 5 bases and J by 10 bases, with 12 bases between. Here the CDR3 DNA reads TGTGCCAGCAGCAATACAGGCGGACAGTACTTC. Its protein is CASSNTGGQYF.

This clone was detected ten times or more. V usage is TRBV5-1 and J usage is TRBJ2-7; 10 bases agree with TRBD1. This CDR3 is built from 14 residues. CDR1 and CDR2 from the germline V gene are SGHRS and YFSETQ. The V gene end was trimmed by 4 bases and the J gene end by 2 bases; junction bases not matched to a gene: 3. The CDR3 spells CASSTGQGAYEQYF. CDR3 coding DNA: TGCGCCAGCAGCACCGGACAGGGGGCCTACGAGCAGTACTTC.

This clone was counted between two and nine times. A much bigger clone sits one base away, suggesting this may be a read error. This CDR3 is missing its conserved last phenylalanine or tryptophan, likely due to a read error. This chain joins TRBV9 and TRBJ2-5, with D hard to call. CDR1 is SGDLS, CDR2 YYNGEE, per germline. CDR3 length: 14 residues. The CDR3 DNA reads as TGCGCCAGCAGCCAGACCGGGCTCCAAGAGACCCAGTACTTA. Protein: CASSQTGLQETQYL.

The rearrangement uses TRBV9 and TRBJ2-1; D might be TRBD1 (6 bases). CDR3 length equals 14 residues. Germline-derived CDR1 and CDR2 are SGDLS and YYNGEE. The V and J ends lost 6 bases and 10 bases respectively, with 20 bases between them. In DNA form, the CDR3 reads TGTGCCAGCATCCCCGGCAGGACAAGGGGGGAGCAGTTCTTC. Residues: CASIPGRTRGEQFF.

This clone was found a few times. This clone may be a read error of a much larger clone one base away. The V gene is TRBV24-1, the J gene TRBJ2-5, with 9 bases that match TRBD1. Per germline, CDR1 KGHDR and CDR2 SFDVKD. This CDR3 contains 14 residues. The CDR3 sequence: CTTSDTGGHETQYF. The CDR3 region has the DNA TGTACCACCAGTGATACAGGGGGCCATGAGACCCAGTACTTC.

This clone was seen many times. This chain connects TRBV24-1 to TRBJ2-1; a possible D gene is TRBD1 (6 bases). This CDR3 is built from 12 residues. Germline V gives CDR1 KGHDR, CDR2 SFDVKD. The ends were cut back, 7 bases at V and 8 bases at J, with 11 bases in the middle. CDR3 amino acids: CATRGAGDEQFF. CDR3 DNA: TGTGCCACCAGGGGGGCAGGGGATGAGCAGTTCTTC.

This sequence joins TRBV30 and TRBJ1-5, with D unresolved. Trimming removed 0 bases at V and 6 bases at J, with 12 bases between. This CDR3 has 14 residues. Looked up from germline, CDR1 is GTSNPN and CDR2 is SVGIG (reference sequence). The CDR3 is CAWSVDQMGQPQHF. The DNA for the CDR3 is TGTGCCTGGAGTGTGGACCAGATGGGTCAGCCCCAGCATTTT. Full variable domain (remainder filled in from reference TRBV30 and TRBJ1-5): SQTIHQWPATLVQPVGSPLSLECTVEGTSNPNLYWYRQAAGRGLQLLFYSVGIGQISSEVPQNLSASRPQDRQFILSSKKLLLSDSGFYLCAWSVDQMGQPQHFGDGTRLSIL.

The CDR3 is CASSDIAGTGNEKLFF. The CDR3 coding sequence is TGTGCCAGCAGTGACATAGCCGGGACAGGGAATGAAAAACTGTTTTTT. This chain connects TRBV6-1 to TRBJ1-4; the match to TRBD1 covers 9 bases. V gave up 3 bases and J gave up 5 bases; unmatched junction bases: 7. The V gene's germline CDR1 is MNHNS and CDR2 SASEGT. The CDR3 has 16 residues.

This clone was recorded many times. The chain uses TRBV15 and TRBJ2-5; D not certain. V lost 3 bases, J lost 5 bases, and 19 bases lay in between. The CDR3 is 16 amino acids. Germline-derived CDR1 and CDR2 are LNHNV and YYDKDF (reference sequence). CDR3 amino acids: CATSRGSLGLGETQYF. The CDR3 nucleotides read TGTGCCACCAGCAGGGGAAGTCTTGGGCTCGGGGAGACCCAGTACTTC.

This clone was observed at least ten times. The CDR3 DNA reads as TGTGCCAGTAGTATAGGGTGGGAGCCTCGGGGTGGCTACACCTTC. Translated, it gives CASSIGWEPRGGYTF. This sequence joins TRBV19 and TRBJ1-2, with D unresolved. Germline loops: CDR1 LNHDA, CDR2 SQIVND (reference sequence). V was cut by 1 base and J by 7 bases, with 16 bases left in between. This CDR3 spans 15 amino acids.

This clone has at least ten counts. The rearrangement joins TRBV5-1 to TRBJ2-3; TRBD2 agrees at 12 bases. Germline V CDR1 and CDR2: SGHRS, YFSETQ. Losses at the gene ends were 0 bases for V and 6 bases for J; bases not matched to a gene: 5. The CDR3 loop spans 16 amino acids. In DNA, the CDR3 is TGCGCCAGCAGCTTGGCCGGGACTAGCGGGTCCGATACGCAGTATTTT. The encoded protein is CASSLAGTSGSDTQYF.

The sample holds many counts of this clone. The chain combines TRBV5-1 with TRBJ2-1; 8 positions match TRBD1. Germline loops: CDR1 SGHRS, CDR2 YFSETQ. The junction had 8 bases not matched to a gene; V was cut back by 1 base and J by 8 bases. CDR3 length: 15 residues. Here the CDR3 reads CASSLRTGQLDEQFF. CDR3 DNA: TGCGCCAGCAGCTTGAGGACAGGGCAATTAGATGAGCAGTTCTTC.

This clone was recorded many times. The chain couples TRBV30 to TRBJ1-1; 7 bases are a match to TRBD1. The V gene's germline CDR1 is GTSNPN and CDR2 SVGIG (reference sequence). Trimming at V came to 4 bases and at J to 6 bases, leaving 11 bases not matched to a gene. The CDR3 extends over 14 amino acids. Here the CDR3 DNA reads TGTGCCTGGAACCTTGGCAGGGGGATATCTGAAGCTTTCTTT. Translated: CAWNLGRGISEAFF.

The chain employs TRBV6-1 and TRBJ1-6; 8 bases map to TRBD1. The CDR3 length is 13 residues. V trimming: 6 bases; J trimming: 7 bases; junction bases outside the gene matches: 2. The germline gives CDR1 MNHNS, CDR2 SASEGT. CDR3 bases: TGTGCCAGCAGAAGGACAGGGAATTCACCCCTCCACTTT. Protein: CASRRTGNSPLHF.

This clone was seen ten or more times. This CDR3 is CASSQRPGNLYGYTF. CDR3 DNA sequence: TGTGCCAGCAGCCAAAGGCCCGGGAATCTTTATGGCTACACCTTC. This chain links TRBV3-1 with TRBJ1-2; D unclear. The CDR3 covers 15 residues. V lost 2 bases and J lost 5, with 15 bases in between. CDR1 is LGHDT and CDR2 is YNNKEL in the germline V gene (reference sequence).

This clone has a handful of counts. The chain combines TRBV6-2 or TRBV6-3 with TRBJ2-3; 7 nucleotides align to TRBD2. Looked up from germline, CDR1 is MNHEY and CDR2 is SVGEGT. This CDR3 spans 16 amino acids. Trimming cost V 5 bases and J 3 bases; bases outside gene matches: 11. In DNA form, the CDR3 reads TGTGCCAGCAGTACGAATATAGCGGGCATAACAGATACGCAGTATTTT. Protein product: CASSTNIAGITDTQYF.